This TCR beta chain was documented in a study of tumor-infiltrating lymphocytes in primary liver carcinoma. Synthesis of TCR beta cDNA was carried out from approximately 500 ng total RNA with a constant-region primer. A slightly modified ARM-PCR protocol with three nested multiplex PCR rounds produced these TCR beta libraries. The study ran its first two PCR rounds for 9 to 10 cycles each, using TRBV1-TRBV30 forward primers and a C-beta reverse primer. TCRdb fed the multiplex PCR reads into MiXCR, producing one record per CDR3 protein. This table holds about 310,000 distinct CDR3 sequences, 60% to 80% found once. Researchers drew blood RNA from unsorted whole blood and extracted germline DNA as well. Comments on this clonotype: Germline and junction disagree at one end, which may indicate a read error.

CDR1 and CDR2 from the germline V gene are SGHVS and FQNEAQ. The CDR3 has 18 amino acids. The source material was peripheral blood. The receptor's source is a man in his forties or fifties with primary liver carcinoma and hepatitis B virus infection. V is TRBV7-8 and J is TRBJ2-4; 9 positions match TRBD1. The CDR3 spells CASSPGVWDRVAKNIEYF. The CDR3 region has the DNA TGTGCCAGCAGCCCAGGAGTCTGGGACAGGGTTGCCAAAAACATTGAGTACTTC.